The rows below give T cell receptor beta chains drawn from one sample of a study of blood T cell repertoires in COVID-19. Sequenced by immunoSEQ multiplex PCR; TCRdb stores in-frame clones only, minus some. Among hundreds of thousands of clones listed, approximately 91% were seen once. Material for sequencing was PBMCs or T cells enriched from blood (not recorded which). The source is a woman in her thirties or forties with acute COVID-19. CDR3s include the opening cysteine and the closing phenylalanine or tryptophan. A D gene is named only where the DNA matches it firmly. The listing skips clone size in some rows; elsewhere it reads once, few, many or a size class.

once,TRBV4-1,TRBD1,TRBJ2-5,TGCGCCAGCAGCCAAGATCGGGTCGCAGGGGGCATGGAGACCCAGTACTTC,CASSQDRVAGGMETQYF
.,TRBV10-1,TRBD1,TRBJ1-2,TGCGCCAGCAGACCGAGGACAGGTTTAATCTATGGCTACACCTTC,CASRPRTGLIYGYTF
.,TRBV29-1,.,TRBJ2-1,TGCAGCGTTGATGCAGGGGAGAATGAGCAGTTCTTC,CSVDAGENEQFF
.,TRBV12-5,TRBD1,TRBJ1-3,TGTGCTAGTGGTACCCCTCTGGACAGGGCCGGAAACACCATATATTTT,CASGTPLDRAGNTIYF
once,TRBV29-1,.,TRBJ1-2,TGCAGCGGCGTCGGGAGGGGCCCTAACTATGGCTACACCTTC,CSGVGRGPNYGYTF
.,TRBV29-1,TRBD1,TRBJ1-2,TGCAGCGTTGAGGGACAGCCTGGAGGCTACACCTTC,CSVEGQPGGYTF
.,TRBV4-1,TRBD2,TRBJ2-5,TGCGCCAGCAGCCCGGCGGCGGGGGGGCCGGAGACCCAGTACTTC,CASSPAAGGPETQYF
.,TRBV7-9,.,TRBJ1-1,TGTGCCAGCCGCCTCGTATCCGGAGGGCGTTCGGTGAACACTGAAGCTTTCTTT,CASRLVSGGRSVNTEAFF
.,TRBV5-4,TRBD1,TRBJ1-4,TGTGCCAGCAGCTACCGGGACAGGGATGAAAAACTGTTTTTT,CASSYRDRDEKLFF
.,TRBV20-1,.,TRBJ1-5,TGCAGTGCTAGTCAGGGGCTGGATCAGCCCCAGCATTTT,CSASQGLDQPQHF
.,TRBV10-2,.,TRBJ1-6,TGCGCCAGCAGTGAGCCCAGGGTTGGCAATTCACCCCTCCACTTT,CASSEPRVGNSPLHF
.,TRBV5-1,TRBD1,TRBJ1-6,TGCGCCAGCAGCTTGGAGGGCAGGGGGGATTCACCCCTCCACTTT,CASSLEGRGDSPLHF
.,TRBV7-9,TRBD1,TRBJ2-2,TGTGCCAGCAGCTTAGACAGGGGAAGAGGGGAGCTGTTTTTT,CASSLDRGRGELFF
.,TRBV7-6,TRBD2,TRBJ2-2,TGTGCCAGCAGACCTGGACTAGCGGGATCGACGAACACCGGGGAGCTGTTTTTT,CASRPGLAGSTNTGELFF
.,TRBV11-3,.,TRBJ2-2,TGTGCCAGCAGCTCCCGGACAACCGGGGAGCTGTTTTTT,CASSSRTTGELFF
.,TRBV25-1,TRBD1,TRBJ1-5,TGTGCCAGCAGTGAGGGACAGGGTGGCAATCAGCCCCAGCATTTT,CASSEGQGGNQPQHF
.,TRBV5-1,TRBD1,TRBJ1-1,TGCGCCAGCAAGACACAGGGGATGAACACTGAAGCTTTCTTT,CASKTQGMNTEAFF
.,TRBV30,.,TRBJ2-3,TGTGCCTGGAGTGTACACCCCGGCACAGATACGCAGTATTTT,CAWSVHPGTDTQYF
.,TRBV2,.,TRBJ1-2,TGTGCCACCTCCAGGGGTAACTATGGCTACACCTTC,CATSRGNYGYTF
once,TRBV18,TRBD2,TRBJ2-6,TGTGCCAGCTCACCAAATACGCTAGCGGGGATCTCTGGGGCCAACGTCCTGACTTTC,CASSPNTLAGISGANVLTF
once,TRBV4-1,.,TRBJ1-4,TGCGCCAGCAGCCAATGGACCGGGACAAGTAATGAAAAACTGTTTTTT,CASSQWTGTSNEKLFF
.,TRBV4-1,TRBD1,TRBJ2-7,TGCGCCAGCAACCCCGACCAGGGGGCATCCTACGAGCAGTACTTC,CASNPDQGASYEQYF
.,TRBV4-2,.,TRBJ1-1,TGTGCCAGCAGCCAAGTGGCAGCTGAAGCTTTCTTT,CASSQVAAEAFF
.,TRBV27,TRBD1,TRBJ1-5,TGTGCCAGCAGGGCAAACCGGGACAGGAATCAGCCCCAGCATTTT,CASRANRDRNQPQHF
.,TRBV7-8,TRBD2,TRBJ2-3,TGTGCCAGCAGCTCCCCGGGGGGGGCAGGCACAGATACGCAGTATTTT,CASSSPGGAGTDTQYF
few,TRBV30,TRBD2,TRBJ2-7,TGTGCCTGGAGTGAACTAGCGGGGGACGAGCAGTACTTC,CAWSELAGDEQYF
.,TRBV15,.,TRBJ1-1,TGTGCCACCAGCAGAGATCTCACCGGGAACACTGAAGCTTTCTTT,CATSRDLTGNTEAFF
once,TRBV5-6,.,TRBJ2-7,TGTGCCAGCAGCTTAGAGTTCCACTACGAGCAGTACTTC,CASSLEFHYEQYF
.,TRBV2,TRBD2,TRBJ2-7,TGTGCCAGCAGTGAATCATGGGGGGGTATCAACGAGCAGTACTTC,CASSESWGGINEQYF
.,TRBV5-1,.,TRBJ1-1,TGCGCCAGCAGCTTGGTATGGCAAGGGGTGAACACTGAAGCTTTCTTT,CASSLVWQGVNTEAFF
.,TRBV9,.,TRBJ1-1,TGTGCCAGCAGCCCCCAGGGGCCTCCATGGACTGAAGCTTTCTTT,CASSPQGPPWTEAFF
once,TRBV28,.,TRBJ1-2,TGTGCCAGCAGTTTATTAGGGGGTAACTATGGCTACACCTTC,CASSLLGGNYGYTF
.,TRBV30,TRBD1,TRBJ2-3,TGTGCCTGGAGTAGGGACAGGGCCCCAACAGATACGCAGTATTTT,CAWSRDRAPTDTQYF
.,TRBV4-2,.,TRBJ1-3,TGTGCCAGCAGCCAAGGGTTCGGGGGGATGAACACCATATATTTT,CASSQGFGGMNTIYF
few,TRBV9,TRBD1,TRBJ1-2,TGTGCCAGCAGCTTCTTGACAGGGGGAAACTCCGGCTACACCTTC,CASSFLTGGNSGYTF
.,TRBV12-5,.,TRBJ1-1,TGTGCTAGTGGACGGACAGCCTCCACTGAAGCTTTCTTT,CASGRTASTEAFF
.,TRBV3-1/TRBV3-2,TRBD1,TRBJ1-2,TGTGCCAGCGCGGAGACAGGGCGGAGCTATGGCTACACCTTC,CASAETGRSYGYTF
few,TRBV10-3,.,TRBJ1-2,TGTGCCATCAGTGAGTCGACTGTCTATGGCTACACCTTC,CAISESTVYGYTF
.,TRBV28,.,TRBJ2-7,TGTGCCAGCAGTTCTGGTGGAGGGTCCTACGAGCAGTACTTC,CASSSGGGSYEQYF
.,TRBV7-9,TRBD1,TRBJ2-3,TGTGCCAGCAGCGACCTGACAGGGTGGGGAGATACGCAGTATTTT,CASSDLTGWGDTQYF
.,TRBV29-1,.,TRBJ1-2,TGCAGCGTTGAAGACAGGAGATCGCGGAGGTTTGATGGCTACACCTTC,CSVEDRRSRRFDGYTF
.,TRBV7-8,.,TRBJ1-2,TGTGCCAGCAGCTTATCCGACAGTGTCTATGGCTACACCTTC,CASSLSDSVYGYTF
once,TRBV30,TRBD1,TRBJ1-1,TGTGCCTGGAGTGTAAGGGGGCTCGCTGAAGCTTTCTTT,CAWSVRGLAEAFF
.,TRBV6-5,.,TRBJ2-7,TGTGCCAGCAGTAAACAGGGATACGAGCAGTACTTC,CASSKQGYEQYF
.,TRBV19,TRBD1,TRBJ1-6,TGTGCCAGTAGGGACAGGGGAAATTCACCCCTCCACTTT,CASRDRGNSPLHF
.,TRBV2,.,TRBJ1-5,TGTGCCAGCACCCGAACCCCTATGGAGCCCCAGCATTTT,CASTRTPMEPQHF
.,TRBV13,.,TRBJ2-7,TGTGCCAGCAGCTTAGGCCGGGACAAGCAGTACTTC,CASSLGRDKQYF
.,TRBV9,.,TRBJ2-2,TGTGCCAGCAGCACCCAACCGGACAGCACCGGGGAGCTGTTTTTT,CASSTQPDSTGELFF
.,TRBV29-1,TRBD1,TRBJ1-4,TGCAGCGTTGGGACAGGGGGCCTTGAAAAACTGTTTTTT,CSVGTGGLEKLFF
.,TRBV19,TRBD1,TRBJ1-6,TGTGCCAGTAGTTCTCCTTATACAGGGGTACCTAAAAATTCACCCCTCCACTTT,CASSSPYTGVPKNSPLHF
.,TRBV5-1,.,TRBJ2-7,TGCGCCAGCAGCTTCCAAGGAGGGTTCGCCGCTTACGAGCAGTACTTC,CASSFQGGFAAYEQYF
.,TRBV28,.,TRBJ1-3,TGTGCCAGCAGTTTAAATTTCGGGGGTTCGTCAGGAAACACCATATATTTT,CASSLNFGGSSGNTIYF
few,TRBV10-1,.,TRBJ2-1,TGCGCCAGCAGTAGAACAGTGGCCTCCTACAATGAGCAGTTCTTC,CASSRTVASYNEQFF
.,TRBV30,.,TRBJ1-5,TGTGCCTGGAGCGAGGGACTGCAAGTTGGTCAGCCCCAGCATTTT,CAWSEGLQVGQPQHF
.,TRBV6-5,.,TRBJ1-1,TGTGCCAGCAGTTATACTACGCGGGGGTCGGGCACTGAAGCTTTCTTT,CASSYTTRGSGTEAFF
.,TRBV5-1,TRBD1,TRBJ2-3,TGCGCCAGCAGCTCGGACAGGAACGCAGATACGCAGTATTTT,CASSSDRNADTQYF
.,TRBV2,.,TRBJ1-5,TGTGCCAGCAGGGACCAAGGGGGCAATCAGCCCCAGCATTTT,CASRDQGGNQPQHF
.,TRBV6-2/TRBV6-3,TRBD2,TRBJ2-7,TGTGCCAGCAGTTACCACCGTGGTAGCGGGGGGCCTTCCTACGAGCAGTACTTC,CASSYHRGSGGPSYEQYF
.,TRBV6-5,TRBD1,TRBJ1-5,TGTGCCAGCACTTACGGGACAGTCTATAGCAATCAGCCCCAGCATTTT,CASTYGTVYSNQPQHF